This paragraph covers one T cell receptor (beta chain) sequence. What antigen it recognizes has not been identified. No much larger clonotype is one base removed from it; base qualities were not supplied. The time point label for this specimen denotes: cycle 1 day 1 (C1D1), immediately before nivolumab initiation. All trial patients had relapsed after autologous stem cell transplantation, with cohorts A, B and C differing in prior brentuximab vedotin exposure. The trial cohort was composed of about 58 patients with relapsed/refractory classical Hodgkin lymphoma, for whom complete response, partial response or progressive disease was recorded as best overall response. Single-agent nivolumab was administered to trial patients in the multi-cohort phase II CheckMate 205 trial. An independent review committee assessed best overall response by applying the 2007 International Working Group response criteria. Trial PBMCs were collected just before the start of nivolumab (C1D1) and during therapy at cycle 2 day 1 and cycle 4 day 1. Peripheral blood was collected in 8 mL Vacutainer Cell Preparation Tubes, from which PBMCs were isolated by centrifugation and then cryopreserved.

The sample is drawn from a study of PD-1 blockade in classical Hodgkin lymphoma (TCRdb year 2020). Regarding the complete study: Nivolumab dosing was 3 mg/kg intravenously every 2 weeks, continuing until either disease progression or unacceptable toxicity. The study used CyTOF and TCR beta sequencing to define a peripheral blood immune signature of response to PD-1 blockade in classical Hodgkin lymphoma. Broad study findings and their caveats: The study was limited to a single clinical trial cohort, and causes of repertoire differences, possibly disease activity or prior therapy, remained undefined. Baseline TCR diversity was reported to be lower in newly diagnosed patients than in healthy donors and to be lower still in relapsed/refractory patients. Lower diversity was seen in patients whose nivolumab began less than 1 year after ASCT, and these patients were left out of later analyses so that immune reconstitution would not confound the results. A significant rise by C4D1 was seen in CD4+ but not CD8+ TCR diversity (p=0.0027 vs p=0.16), with the rise being most apparent in complete responders (p=0.02). Among trial patients, those achieving complete response had baseline diversity similar to that of newly diagnosed patients, while diversity was significantly lower in partial responders and progressors.

The Qiagen DNeasy kit was used to extract genomic DNA from unsorted PBMCs and from the negatively selected CD4+ and CD8+ fractions. Amplification of TCR beta CDR3 regions was done by immunoSEQ multiplex PCR with primers that anneal to V and J segments. A synthetic immune receptor repertoire was used to minimize amplification bias, and remaining bias was computationally removed after sequencing. In the authors' own workflow: Repertoire diversity was quantified as the Shannon entropy index using custom Python scripts. Unsorted, CD4+ and CD8+ repertoires were analyzed separately, except in combined analyses where CD4+ and CD8+ sequences were merged in silico. Clonal expansion was defined as a frequency increase of at least 2-fold after treatment compared with C1D1, and clones undetected at baseline were assigned a pseudocount of 0.5. Clones with 0 or 1 copy at C1D1 were classified as singleton clones, and clones with 2 or more copies were classified as non-singleton clones. Clones expanded in unsorted samples were assigned a CD4+, CD8+ or unknown annotation through matching of protein sequences in sorted samples from the same patient. Wilcoxon tests on paired samples were used to test diversity changes from C1D1 to C4D1. TCRdb stores this immuneACCESS table with in-frame sequences only. Part of the clones is absent; in the studies checked, under half of the shortfall reflects unresolved V genes, and no reason is known for the rest. The V and J calls and clone size were taken over from that table, and D and trimming were inferred from the DNA. For this sample there are over 7,500 clones; roughly nine tenths appear just once. The biggest ten clones account for approximately 14% of the sample.

Sequenced here: peripheral blood mononuclear cells (PBMCs), sampled at baseline. The receptor was derived from a human donor with classical Hodgkin lymphoma.

The nucleotides are TGTGCCAGCAGCTTAGTTTTCGGGACAGGGTCCCACGGGGAGCTGTTTTTT. Its protein reads: CASSLVFGTGSHGELFF. The chain couples TRBV11-3 to TRBJ2-2; TRBD1 aligns with 9 central bases. CDR3 length: 17 amino acids, cysteine to phenylalanine. The only DNA kept is the CDR3, 51 bases in frame from the first base. For this chain, trimming is 1 base at the V end and 7 bases at the J end, and the number of junction bases without a gene match is 10. In the germline V gene, CDR1 corresponds to SGHNT and CDR2 to YENEEA. This CDR3, with the reference TRBV11-3 and TRBJ2-2 proteins standing in past its ends, gives the full variable domain EAGVVQSPRYKIIEKKQPVAFWCNPISGHNTLYWYLQNLGQGPELLIRYENEEAVDDSQLPKDRFSAERLKGVDSTLKIQPAELGDSAVYLCASSLVFGTGSHGELFFGEGSRLTVL.